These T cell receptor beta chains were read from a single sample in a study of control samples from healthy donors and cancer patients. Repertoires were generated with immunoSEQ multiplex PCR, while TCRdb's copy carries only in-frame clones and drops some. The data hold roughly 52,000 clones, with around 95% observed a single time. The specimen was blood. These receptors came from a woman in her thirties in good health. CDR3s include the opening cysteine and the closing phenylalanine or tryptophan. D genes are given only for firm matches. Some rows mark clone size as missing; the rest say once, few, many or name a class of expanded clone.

TGTGCCAGCAGCACGACCGCGAACCAAGAGACCCAGTACTTC	CASSTTANQETQYF	TRBJ2-5	NA	NA	TRBV7-3
TGTGCCAGCAGTTCCGGGACAGTAAATCAGCCCCAGCATTTT	CASSSGTVNQPQHF	TRBJ1-5	TRBD1	once	TRBV6-5
TGCGCCAGCAGCCCCACAGGGATCGGCGAGCAGTACTTC	CASSPTGIGEQYF	TRBJ2-7	NA	once	TRBV4-1
TGTGCCAGCAGTTACTGGCCCCAGCATTTT	CASSYWPQHF	TRBJ1-5	NA	NA	TRBV6-6
TGTGCCAGCAGTCAGCGGGAGGGGGGGGCCAATGAGCAGTTCTTC	CASSQREGGANEQFF	TRBJ2-1	TRBD2	NA	TRBV6-5
TGTGCCAGCAGTCTGGAGGACAGGGTATTTTACGAGCAGTACTTC	CASSLEDRVFYEQYF	TRBJ2-7	TRBD1	once	TRBV28
TGTGCCAGCAGTCGCAGAGGAAATATTCTCCAAACTGGGGCCAACGTCCTGACTTTC	CASSRRGNILQTGANVLTF	TRBJ2-6	NA	NA	TRBV2
TGCAGCGTTGAAGACCGGGACAGGGCCTCTGAGCGGAGCTATGGCTACACCTTC	CSVEDRDRASERSYGYTF	TRBJ1-2	TRBD1	once	TRBV29-1
TGTGCCAGCAGCTTACAGCACAGGGCCTACGAGCAGTACTTC	CASSLQHRAYEQYF	TRBJ2-7	NA	once	TRBV13
TGTGCCAGCGGATACACAGATACGCAGTATTTT	CASGYTDTQYF	TRBJ2-3	NA	once	TRBV27
TGTGCCAGCAGCTCTGCATTGGGACGGCTGAACAATGAGCAGTTCTTC	CASSSALGRLNNEQFF	TRBJ2-1	NA	NA	TRBV7-6
TGTGCCAGCAGCCCTGGAGTGACTAGCGGGACCTACGAGCAGTACTTC	CASSPGVTSGTYEQYF	TRBJ2-7	TRBD2	NA	TRBV7-9
TGTGCCAGCAGCCAAGCGGGAGGGCGAGAGGGGGGGAAGCAGTTCTTC	CASSQAGGREGGKQFF	TRBJ2-1	TRBD2	NA	TRBV4-2
TGTGCCAGCAGACTTAGCGGGAGTAGTACAGATACGCAGTATTTT	CASRLSGSSTDTQYF	TRBJ2-3	TRBD2	NA	TRBV14
TGTGCCAGCAGCCAAGATCGGGTTAGCGGGACCAATGAGCAGTTCTTC	CASSQDRVSGTNEQFF	TRBJ2-1	TRBD2	once	TRBV3-1/TRBV3-2
TGTGCCAGCAGTAAGACAGGGGGACTTTCCGAAAAACTGTTTTTT	CASSKTGGLSEKLFF	TRBJ1-4	TRBD1	NA	TRBV27
TGTGCCAGCAGTCGCTCGAGCGGGATAGGCACCGGGGAGCTGTTTTTT	CASSRSSGIGTGELFF	TRBJ2-2	TRBD2	NA	TRBV6-4
TGCGCCAGCAGCCCAGGGGAATATAGCAATCAGCCCCAGCATTTT	CASSPGEYSNQPQHF	TRBJ1-5	NA	once	TRBV4-1
TGTGCCAGCAGCCAAGTTTTCGGGGGGAACTATGGCTACACCTTC	CASSQVFGGNYGYTF	TRBJ1-2	NA	NA	TRBV3-1/TRBV3-2
TGTGCCAGCAGTTTCACGGCTGGGGACACTGAAGCTTTCTTT	CASSFTAGDTEAFF	TRBJ1-1	NA	NA	TRBV28
TGTGCCAGCAGTGAAGTGCTGGACAGCTCGAATCAGCCCCAGCATTTT	CASSEVLDSSNQPQHF	TRBJ1-5	NA	NA	TRBV2
TGCGCCAGCAGCTTGACCAGGGGATACGAGCAGTACTTC	CASSLTRGYEQYF	TRBJ2-7	NA	NA	TRBV5-1
TGTGCCAGCAGCAACTCGGGGACAGTCTATAATTCACCCCTCCACTTT	CASSNSGTVYNSPLHF	TRBJ1-6	TRBD1	NA	TRBV7-3
TGCGCCAGCAGCCCAGGATTACTAGCGGGAGGGCGAACAGATACGCAGTATTTT	CASSPGLLAGGRTDTQYF	TRBJ2-3	TRBD2	NA	TRBV5-1
TGTGCCAGTAAGGGGGGGGTAGAGCAGTTCTTC	CASKGGVEQFF	TRBJ2-1	NA	NA	TRBV19
TGCGCCAGCAGCTTGGTGGGGGGACTAGCCTACAATGAGCAGTTCTTC	CASSLVGGLAYNEQFF	TRBJ2-1	TRBD2	NA	TRBV5-1
TGTGCCAGCAGTTCTCGACAGCAAAATTCACCCCTCCACTTT	CASSSRQQNSPLHF	TRBJ1-6	NA	NA	TRBV28
TGCGCCAGCAGTGACCCGGGACAGGGGGCCGAGCAGTACTTC	CASSDPGQGAEQYF	TRBJ2-7	TRBD1	NA	TRBV10-1
TGTGCCAGCAGTGATGGAGCGGGGGGGTACAATGAGCAGTTCTTC	CASSDGAGGYNEQFF	TRBJ2-1	TRBD2	NA	TRBV6-4
TGCGCCAGCAGCTCGATGCGGGGGGATACGCAGTATTTT	CASSSMRGDTQYF	TRBJ2-3	TRBD2	NA	TRBV5-1
TGTGCCACCAGCAGAAACCGACAGGGGAATGAAAAACTGTTTTTT	CATSRNRQGNEKLFF	TRBJ1-4	TRBD1	once	TRBV15
TGTGCCAGCAGCGTAGCGGGGGCCGGGGGGCCGAACACCGGGGAGCTGTTTTTT	CASSVAGAGGPNTGELFF	TRBJ2-2	NA	NA	TRBV9
TGTGCCAGCAGTCAGGGGCGATCCTACAATGAGCAGTTCTTC	CASSQGRSYNEQFF	TRBJ2-1	NA	NA	TRBV28
TGTGCCAGCGACTTCGGGGATGAAAAACTGTTTTTT	CASDFGDEKLFF	TRBJ1-4	NA	NA	TRBV6-6
TGTGCCAGCAGTGTAACCGGGACAGGGGGTCCTATCAGCTCCTACAATGAGCAGTTCTTC	CASSVTGTGGPISSYNEQFF	TRBJ2-1	TRBD1	NA	TRBV2